This entry lists 11 T cell receptor beta chains sequenced from one sample in a study of CD8+CD57+ T cells in acquired aplastic anemia. Genomic DNA constituted the template upon which TCR beta VDJ and CDR3 profiling was performed. MiXCR, applied by TCRdb to the reads, yields one record per CDR3 protein. The table records over 150,000 distinct CDR3 sequences, around 63% of them present only once. For sequencing, patients were chosen who had shown expansion of CD8+CD57+ cells by flow cytometry. The sequencing input was sorted CD4+, CD8+, or CD8+CD57+ T cells (not recorded which) from PBMCs. The receptors here all came from a human donor with aplastic anemia.

This clonotype was seen just once. Here the CDR3 DNA reads TGCGCCAGCAGCCGTCAGATTACTAATTCACCCCTCCACTTT. Protein product: CASSRQITNSPLHF. The chain carries TRBV5-1 and TRBJ1-6, with D unresolved. The CDR3 runs 14 residues. Per germline, CDR1 SGHRS and CDR2 YFSETQ. Trimming took 4 bases from V and 6 from J, leaving 11 bases between them.

This clonotype came up many times. This chain uses TRBV5-5 with TRBJ2-5; 9 bases line up with TRBD1. This CDR3 comprises 15 residues. Looked up from germline, CDR1 is SGHKS and CDR2 is YYEKEE (reference sequence). After removal of 5 bases from V and 3 bases from J, the junction contained 8 bases not matched to a gene. The chain's CDR3 is CASSNRDREEETQYF. The CDR3 region has the DNA TGTGCCAGCAGTAACCGGGACAGGGAGGAAGAGACCCAGTACTTC.

V gene TRBV20-1 combines with J gene TRBJ2-7; D not resolved. V was pared by 1 base and J by 5 bases, with 12 bases between. The CDR3 extends over 13 amino acids. The germline gives CDR1 DFQATT, CDR2 SNEGSKA (reference sequence). The CDR3 DNA sequence: TGCAGTGCTAGAGTGGAACCTTTCGACGAGCAGTACTTC. Its translation: CSARVEPFDEQYF.

This chain links TRBV7-2 with TRBJ2-1; D is unclear. Germline V CDR1 and CDR2: SGHTA, FQGNSA. The V end lost 1 base, the J end lost 10 bases, and 5 bases lay between the germline ends. The CDR3 spans 11 residues. CDR3 loop: CASSLVVEQFF. The CDR3 DNA sequence: TGTGCCAGCAGCTTAGTTGTCGAGCAGTTCTTC.

This clonotype was observed once. The V and J genes are TRBV19 and TRBJ1-3, with 10 bases identical to TRBD1. Unmatched junction bases numbered 7, after V lost 5 bases and J lost 0 bases. The CDR3 sequence is 17 residues long. Per the germline V gene, CDR1 is LNHDA and CDR2 is SQIVND (reference sequence). CDR3 loop: CASSAGQGILSGNTIYF. CDR3 nucleotides: TGTGCCAGTAGTGCGGGACAGGGGATACTCTCTGGAAACACCATATATTTT.

This chain uses TRBV18 with TRBJ1-2; the D is unclear. The V and J ends lost 2 bases and 1 base respectively, with 8 bases between them. The germline V gene has CDR1 KGHSH and CDR2 LQKENI. The CDR3 is made up of 14 amino acids. The CDR3 is CASSPREYNYGYTF. The CDR3 nucleotides read TGTGCCAGCTCACCAAGGGAGTATAACTATGGCTACACCTTC.

In its sample, this clonotype was seen many times. The V gene is TRBV9, the J gene TRBJ1-3; D unclear. Germline lookup yields CDR1 SGDLS and CDR2 YYNGEE. The CDR3 totals 15 residues. Trimming pared 3 bases from V and 0 bases from J, leaving 10 bases between. DNA for the CDR3: TGTGCCAGCAGCGCAAGCATCCACTCTGGAAACACCATATATTTT. Translated: CASSASIHSGNTIYF.

The CDR3 nucleotides read TGTGCCAGCAGCTTAGGTATCGAGCAGTTCTTC. Translating it yields CASSLGIEQFF. The V call is TRBV7-8, the J call TRBJ2-1; D is unresolved. Germline assignment: CDR1 SGHVS and CDR2 FQNEAQ. V lost 1 base, J lost 10 bases, and 5 bases lay in between. The length of the CDR3 is 11 residues.

In DNA form, the CDR3 reads TGTGCCAGCAGCTCCCCCCCAAAGAGCACAGATACGCAGTATTTT. Translated, it gives CASSSPPKSTDTQYF. This chain connects TRBV11-2 to TRBJ2-3; D not resolved. V was shortened by 4 bases and J by 0 bases, with 11 bases between the two germline ends. CDR3 length: 15 amino acids. Germline lookup yields CDR1 SGHAT and CDR2 FQNNGV.

The chain couples TRBV29-1 to TRBJ1-2, with D possibly matching TRBD1 (5 bases). This CDR3 region has 12 residues. Deletions cut 4 bases from V and 6 bases from J, with 12 bases between. CDR1 is SQVTM, CDR2 ANQGSEA, per germline. CDR3 amino acids: CSVAGGENGYTF. CDR3 nucleotides: TGCAGCGTTGCAGGAGGGGAGAATGGCTACACCTTC.

V usage is TRBV10-3 and J usage is TRBJ2-7; 9 bases are shared with TRBD2. This CDR3 contains 15 residues. CDR1 and CDR2 from the germline V gene are ENHRY and SYGVKD. J gave up 0 bases and V 10 bases, and 10 bases lay outside the gene matches. CDR3 sequence reads: CASRRTSVSSYEQYF. CDR3 bases: TGTGCCAGCAGACGGACTAGCGTCAGCTCCTACGAGCAGTACTTC.